The rows below give T cell receptor beta chains drawn from one sample of a study of blood T cells in healthy people across ages. TCRdb reprocessed the 5' RACE reads via MiXCR and lists one record per CDR3 protein. The repertoire holds hundreds of thousands of distinct CDR3 sequences, with around 41% as singletons. The sequencing sample was made of blood. These receptors originate from a man at least 80 years old in good health. The CDR3 runs from the conserved cysteine through the conserved F or W. Fields, in order: J gene, V gene, D gene, clone size, CDR3 protein, CDR3 DNA. D genes are given only for firm matches. Part of the rows lack a size; the others show once, few, many or a class for expanded clones.

J gene: TRBJ2-7; V gene: TRBV7-2; D gene: TRBD2; clone size: .; CDR3 protein: CASSLTDASGSGYEQYF; CDR3 DNA: TGTGCCAGCAGCTTAACGGACGCTAGCGGGAGTGGGTACGAGCAGTACTTC
J gene: TRBJ2-1; V gene: TRBV27; D gene: .; clone size: .; CDR3 protein: CASSSRTAYNEQFF; CDR3 DNA: TGTGCCAGCAGTTCGCGGACAGCCTACAATGAGCAGTTCTTC
J gene: TRBJ1-1; V gene: TRBV20-1; D gene: .; clone size: few; CDR3 protein: CSARRRTRNEAFF; CDR3 DNA: TGCAGTGCTAGACGCCGGACGAGAAATGAAGCTTTCTTT
J gene: TRBJ2-5; V gene: TRBV3-1; D gene: TRBD2; clone size: .; CDR3 protein: CASSPLTSGETQYF; CDR3 DNA: TGTGCCAGCAGCCCTCTAACTAGCGGTGAGACCCAGTACTTC
J gene: TRBJ2-1; V gene: TRBV7-9; D gene: TRBD2; clone size: .; CDR3 protein: CASSLGLSGGLFNEQFF; CDR3 DNA: TGTGCCAGCAGCTTAGGACTCTCGGGGGGGCTTTTCAATGAGCAGTTCTTC
J gene: TRBJ2-3; V gene: TRBV7-2; D gene: TRBD2; clone size: .; CDR3 protein: CASSLEEAGGRATQYF; CDR3 DNA: TGTGCCAGCAGCTTAGAAGAAGCGGGGGGGAGGGCTACGCAGTATTTT
J gene: TRBJ2-4; V gene: TRBV9; D gene: .; clone size: few; CDR3 protein: CASSVSSSRGVSKNIQYF; CDR3 DNA: TGTGCCAGCAGCGTAAGTTCCTCTCGAGGGGTTTCCAAAAACATTCAGTACTTC
J gene: TRBJ2-7; V gene: TRBV4-1; D gene: TRBD1; clone size: .; CDR3 protein: CASSLPRTGEVYEQYF; CDR3 DNA: TGCGCCAGCAGCCTACCGCGGACAGGGGAGGTCTACGAGCAGTACTTC
J gene: TRBJ2-3; V gene: TRBV6-1; D gene: TRBD1; clone size: .; CDR3 protein: CASSRTGVGSTDTQYF; CDR3 DNA: TGTGCCAGCAGCCGGACAGGCGTCGGTAGCACAGATACGCAGTATTTT
J gene: TRBJ2-5; V gene: TRBV9; D gene: .; clone size: .; CDR3 protein: CASSVGGQGTVETQYF; CDR3 DNA: TGTGCCAGCAGCGTAGGGGGCCAGGGTACTGTAGAGACCCAGTACTTC
J gene: TRBJ1-5; V gene: TRBV29-1; D gene: TRBD1; clone size: few; CDR3 protein: CSTRTGDSNQPQHF; CDR3 DNA: TGCAGCACCCGGACAGGGGATAGCAATCAGCCCCAGCATTTT
J gene: TRBJ2-1; V gene: TRBV24-1; D gene: .; clone size: few; CDR3 protein: CATSETGTYNEQFF; CDR3 DNA: TGTGCCACCAGTGAAACCGGCACCTACAATGAGCAGTTCTTC
J gene: TRBJ2-7; V gene: TRBV7-6; D gene: .; clone size: few; CDR3 protein: CASSLVPRDTEQYF; CDR3 DNA: TGTGCCAGCAGCTTAGTGCCTCGGGACACCGAGCAGTACTTC
J gene: TRBJ2-3; V gene: TRBV2; D gene: TRBD1; clone size: .; CDR3 protein: CASSRQGARTDTQYF; CDR3 DNA: TGTGCCAGCAGCAGACAGGGGGCTCGGACAGATACGCAGTATTTT
J gene: TRBJ2-7; V gene: TRBV10-3; D gene: TRBD2; clone size: .; CDR3 protein: CAINERGGSYEQYF; CDR3 DNA: TGTGCCATCAATGAGCGGGGGGGCTCCTACGAGCAGTACTTC
J gene: TRBJ2-7; V gene: TRBV6-2/TRBV6-3; D gene: TRBD2; clone size: .; CDR3 protein: CASSYGSSGYSYNEQYF; CDR3 DNA: TGTGCCAGCAGTTACGGGTCTAGCGGGTACTCCTACAATGAGCAGTACTTC
J gene: TRBJ2-1; V gene: TRBV6-6; D gene: .; clone size: .; CDR3 protein: CASSYYEGLNEQFF; CDR3 DNA: TGTGCCAGCAGTTATTATGAAGGGCTCAATGAGCAGTTCTTC
J gene: TRBJ2-5; V gene: TRBV11-1; D gene: .; clone size: many; CDR3 protein: CASSSPTRGETQYF; CDR3 DNA: TGTGCCAGCAGCTCCCCGACGCGTGGTGAGACCCAGTACTTC
J gene: TRBJ2-3; V gene: TRBV7-9; D gene: TRBD2; clone size: few; CDR3 protein: CASKLPGGFLKTTDTQYF; CDR3 DNA: TGTGCCAGCAAATTACCCGGGGGGTTTTTAAAAACCACAGATACGCAGTATTTT
J gene: TRBJ2-1; V gene: TRBV9; D gene: TRBD1; clone size: .; CDR3 protein: CASSATGGADNEQFF; CDR3 DNA: TGTGCCAGCAGCGCTACAGGGGGCGCGGACAATGAGCAGTTCTTC
J gene: TRBJ2-1; V gene: TRBV4-2; D gene: .; clone size: few; CDR3 protein: CASSQFYAVAVYNEQFF; CDR3 DNA: TGTGCCAGCAGCCAATTTTATGCGGTAGCGGTATACAATGAGCAGTTCTTC
J gene: TRBJ2-7; V gene: TRBV20-1; D gene: .; clone size: .; CDR3 protein: CSARGQRGSYEQYF; CDR3 DNA: TGCAGTGCGCGCGGACAGCGTGGGAGCTACGAGCAGTACTTC
J gene: TRBJ2-7; V gene: TRBV28; D gene: .; clone size: .; CDR3 protein: CASSLTIRGYEQYF; CDR3 DNA: TGTGCCAGCAGTTTAACCATCCGAGGCTACGAGCAGTACTTC
J gene: TRBJ2-3; V gene: TRBV5-5; D gene: .; clone size: .; CDR3 protein: CASSYQRGDTQYF; CDR3 DNA: TGTGCCAGCAGCTACCAGAGGGGAGATACGCAGTATTTT
J gene: TRBJ2-7; V gene: TRBV29-1; D gene: .; clone size: .; CDR3 protein: CSVEGGTLDEQYF; CDR3 DNA: TGCAGCGTTGAAGGAGGGACTTTGGACGAGCAGTACTTC
J gene: TRBJ2-1; V gene: TRBV10-3; D gene: TRBD2; clone size: .; CDR3 protein: CAISETSGGSYNEQFF; CDR3 DNA: TGTGCCATCAGTGAGACTAGCGGGGGCTCCTACAATGAGCAGTTCTTC
J gene: TRBJ2-7; V gene: TRBV10-1; D gene: .; clone size: .; CDR3 protein: CASSQTNDLREQYF; CDR3 DNA: TGCGCCAGCAGTCAAACGAACGATCTACGGGAGCAGTACTTC